This T cell receptor beta chain was recovered during a study of regulatory T cells in long-lasting Graves disease. Study at large: Over 5 years on antithyroid drugs plus positive TSH receptor antibodies marked Graves' disease as persistent. Study conclusions and caveats: Favored gene segments in persistent disease were TRBV28, TRBJ1-2 and TRBJ2-5.

The time point is: persistent/refractory GD, antithyroid drugs over 5 years with positive TRAb. PBMC-derived RNA was used for the TCR library. All patients originated from an endocrinology department located in Xi'an, China. In its sample, this clonotype was seen a few times. Its antigen is not identified. The CDR3 length is 14 residues. With 5 bases removed from V and 4 bases from J, the gap between germline ends came to 12 bases. Germline lookup yields CDR1 SNHLY and CDR2 FYNNEI. iRepertoire HTBI primers and Arm-PCR of CDR3 regions built TCR beta libraries. TCRdb processed the multiplex PCR reads anew with MiXCR; each CDR3 protein has one entry. This table holds almost 350,000 distinct CDR3 sequences, less than 20% found once.

The clonotype was recovered from a female donor with Graves disease. The sequencing used peripheral blood mononuclear cells (PBMCs), collected when the disease was refractory, from a patient treated with antithyroid drugs. The genes are TRBV2 and TRBJ1-5; D call uncertain. The CDR3 is CASSPQWLNQPQHF. CDR3 nucleotides: TGTGCCAGCAGTCCCCAGTGGTTGAATCAGCCCCAGCATTTT.